These 15 T cell receptor beta chains were sequenced from one sample in a study of blood T cell repertoires in COVID-19. Repertoires were generated with immunoSEQ multiplex PCR, while TCRdb's copy carries only in-frame clones and drops some. Of under 200,000 clones in the sample, roughly 85% were seen once. Sequencing was performed on peripheral blood. The receptors derive from a man aged 55 to 70 with active or convalescent COVID-19.

This chain uses TRBV6-5 with TRBJ1-1; TRBD1 is a possible D gene (5 bases). The CDR3 sequence is 12 residues long. In germline, CDR1 is MNHEY, CDR2 SVGAGI. Deletions cut 11 bases from V and 3 bases from J, with 13 bases between. CDR3 amino acids: CASGEGDTEAFF. The CDR3 nucleotides are TGTGCCTCGGGGGAGGGTGACACTGAAGCTTTCTTT.

CDR3 protein: CASSYRAYEQYF. The CDR3 DNA follows: TGTGCCAGCAGTTACCGGGCCTACGAGCAGTACTTC. V is TRBV12-3 or TRBV12-4 and J is TRBJ2-7, with D unresolved. V lost 4 bases, J lost 2 bases, and 6 bases lay in between. CDR3 length: 12 amino acids.

The chain recombines TRBV18 with TRBJ2-2; possible D gene TRBD1, 5 bases. CDR1 KGHSH and CDR2 LQKENI come from the germline V gene. Deletions cut 1 base from V and 5 bases from J, with 14 bases between. The CDR3 is made up of 16 amino acids. The CDR3 loop reads CASSPQPNRLTGELFF. CDR3 bases: TGTGCCAGCTCACCACAACCGAACAGGTTAACCGGGGAGCTGTTTTTT.

V usage is TRBV5-6 and J usage is TRBJ2-7, with 9 nucleotides matching TRBD2. The CDR3 is 14 amino acids. CDR1 SGHDT and CDR2 YYEEEE come from the germline V gene. V lost 2 bases, J lost 2 bases, and 2 bases stayed unmatched. DNA of the CDR3: TGTGCCAGCAGCTTAAGCGGGGGGACCTACGAGCAGTACTTC. The encoded protein is CASSLSGGTYEQYF. The entire variable domain, with the rest obtained from reference TRBV5-6 and TRBJ2-7, is as follows: DAGVTQSPTHLIKTRGQQVTLRCSPKSGHDTVSWYQQALGQGPQFIFQYYEEEERQRGNFPDRFSGHQFPNYSSELNVNALLLGDSALYLCASSLSGGTYEQYFGPGTRLTVT.

This rearrangement joins TRBV10-1 to TRBJ2-3; D not resolved. Germline V gene lookup returns CDR1 WNHNN and CDR2 SYGVQD (reference sequence). The CDR3 covers 13 residues. V was pared by 6 bases and J by 2 bases, with 9 bases between. For the CDR3, the DNA is TGCGCCAGCAGCCTCTCACTCACAGATACGCAGTATTTT. Translated: CASSLSLTDTQYF.

The chain uses TRBV10-3 and TRBJ1-2; 7 nucleotides line up with TRBD1. With 8 bases clipped from V and 4 bases from J, the junction kept 4 bases outside the gene matches. The CDR3 runs 12 residues. Germline CDR1 is ENHRY and CDR2 is SYGVKD. Here the CDR3 reads CAIEGDSYGYTF. In DNA form, the CDR3 reads TGTGCCATCGAGGGGGACAGCTATGGCTACACCTTC.

The CDR3 here is CASSESGQEISNQPQHF. In nucleotides, the CDR3 is TGCGCCAGCAGTGAGTCTGGACAGGAGATTAGCAATCAGCCCCAGCATTTT. The chain is built from TRBV10-2 and TRBJ1-5, with 7 bases that match TRBD1. The J segment lost 0 bases and the V segment lost 0 bases, leaving 5 bases of the junction unmatched. Germline values: CDR1 WSHSY, CDR2 SAAADI. This CDR3 spans 17 amino acids.

This clone showed up just a few times. This chain links TRBV27 with TRBJ1-6, with no clear D. Between the trimmed V and J ends, which lost 7 bases and 5 bases, there was a span of 12 bases. The CDR3 extends over 14 amino acids. CDR1 is MNHEY and CDR2 is SMNVEV in the germline V gene (reference sequence). CDR3 DNA: TGTGCCAGCAAAGGAGGCTCTAATAATTCACCCCTCCACTTT. Its protein product is CASKGGSNNSPLHF.

V gene TRBV7-2 combines with J gene TRBJ2-3; possibly TRBD1 for D (6 bases). Germline V gives CDR1 SGHTA, CDR2 FQGNSA. The CDR3 runs 14 residues. V lost 5 bases, J lost 0 bases, and 9 bases lay in between. CDR3 residues: CASSPGHSTDTQYF. CDR3 in DNA: TGTGCCAGCAGCCCGGGACATAGCACAGATACGCAGTATTTT.

There are a few counts of this clone. V gene TRBV5-6 combines with J gene TRBJ2-2; weak D call: TRBD1 (6 bases). CDR3 size: 15 residues. V was clipped by 3 bases and J by 2 bases, with 11 bases between them. Germline CDR1 reads SGHDT; CDR2 reads YYEEEE. CDR3 amino acids: CASSYSDRNTGELFF. The CDR3 DNA sequence: TGTGCCAGCAGCTACTCGGACAGAAACACCGGGGAGCTGTTTTTT.

DNA of the CDR3: TGTGCCAGCAGTTACGCAGGGTATGGCTACACCTTC. Amino acids: CASSYAGYGYTF. The chain carries TRBV6-5 and TRBJ1-2, with D perhaps TRBD1 (5 bases). The germline V gene encodes CDR1 MNHEY and CDR2 SVGAGI. The CDR3 is 12 amino acids. V lost 2 bases and J lost 5, with 6 bases in between.

This clone has just a few counts. Mismatch with germline at one junction end may stem from a read error. J is TRBJ2-7 and V is TRBV20-1; TRBD1 is a possible D gene (6 bases). This CDR3 contains 16 residues. Germline loops: CDR1 DFQATT, CDR2 SNEGSKA (reference sequence). The DNA of the CDR3 is TGCTGTGCTAGTGGGGACCTGGGTGGGGGCCTCGACGAGCAGTACTTC. This codes for CCASGDLGGGLDEQYF.

The rearrangement uses TRBV4-1 and TRBJ1-4, with a possible D match to TRBD1 (5 bases). V dropped 6 bases and J dropped 8 bases, with 22 bases sitting between them. This CDR3 contains 16 residues. Germline lookup yields CDR1 MGHRA and CDR2 YSYEKL. The CDR3 is CASRRQWGSQQEKLFF. The CDR3 nucleotides read TGCGCCAGCAGGCGTCAGTGGGGCTCCCAACAGGAAAAACTGTTTTTT.

V gene TRBV3-1 (or the pseudogene TRBV3-2) combines with J gene TRBJ1-1, with TRBD1 matching 10 bases. Losses at the gene ends were 4 bases for V and 5 bases for J; bases not matched to a gene: 10. Looked up from germline, CDR1 is LGHDT and CDR2 is YNNKEL (reference sequence). CDR3 size: 16 residues. CDR3 protein: CASSPRDRGIGTEAFF. For the CDR3, the DNA is TGTGCCAGCAGCCCCCGGGACAGGGGTATTGGGACTGAAGCTTTCTTT.

This chain joins TRBV4-2 and TRBJ2-2; 10 bases align to TRBD2. This CDR3 comprises 16 residues. The V segment lost 5 bases and the J segment 6 bases; nucleotides outside the gene matches: 9. Germline CDR1 LGHNA, CDR2 YNFKEQ. The CDR3 region has the DNA TGTGCCAGCAGCTTTCCTCAGCGGGGGGGTTCCGGGGAGCTGTTTTTT. It yields the protein CASSFPQRGGSGELFF.